This T cell receptor beta chain was captured in a study of blood T cell repertoires in COVID-19. For the study at large: Italy, Spain and the United States were the sources of the convalescent and acute COVID-19 samples. T cells, B-cell-depleted T cells, or PBMCs provided the cDNA or gDNA that served as material.

As processed by the authors: Amplification from reference gene primers served as the basis for estimated nucleated cell counts. The data were produced by immunoSEQ multiplex PCR, yet TCRdb's version contains in-frame clones alone and is incomplete. The V and J calls and clone size come from that table; D and trimming were worked out from the DNA. The sample has some 300,000 clones, around 90% seen once; the top ten hold about 1%. Recruited during active infection, patients (from Seattle) were subsequently followed longitudinally. V lost 6 bases and J lost 10, with 16 bases in between. CDR1 is SNHLY and CDR2 is FYNNEI in the germline V gene. This CDR3 comprises 13 residues.

This receptor was taken from a woman in her 40s with COVID-19, enrolled during active disease. Sequenced input: peripheral blood. The chain has TRBV2 and TRBJ1-5; weak D call: TRBD1 (5 bases). The CDR3 reads CASRDGRGGPQHF. The DNA for the CDR3 is TGTGCCAGCAGAGACGGAAGGGGCGGCCCCCAGCATTTT.